This T cell receptor beta chain is drawn from a study of blood T cell repertoires in COVID-19. Sequencing used immunoSEQ multiplex PCR; TCRdb keeps in-frame clones, though not all of them. The sample contains some 93,000 clones, roughly 83% of which appear only once. The CDR3 contains 13 residues. Germline V gene lookup returns CDR1 SGHNT and CDR2 YENEEA. Trimming cost V 1 base and J 7 bases, with 8 bases left between them. Sequencing was carried out using peripheral blood. The origin of this receptor is a human donor in a cohort sampled during active COVID-19. J is TRBJ2-1 and V is TRBV11-3, with a possible D match to TRBD2 (5 bases). CDR3 in DNA: TGTGCCAGCAGCTTAGGGAGGAATAATGAGCAGTTCTTC. This gives the protein CASSLGRNNEQFF.